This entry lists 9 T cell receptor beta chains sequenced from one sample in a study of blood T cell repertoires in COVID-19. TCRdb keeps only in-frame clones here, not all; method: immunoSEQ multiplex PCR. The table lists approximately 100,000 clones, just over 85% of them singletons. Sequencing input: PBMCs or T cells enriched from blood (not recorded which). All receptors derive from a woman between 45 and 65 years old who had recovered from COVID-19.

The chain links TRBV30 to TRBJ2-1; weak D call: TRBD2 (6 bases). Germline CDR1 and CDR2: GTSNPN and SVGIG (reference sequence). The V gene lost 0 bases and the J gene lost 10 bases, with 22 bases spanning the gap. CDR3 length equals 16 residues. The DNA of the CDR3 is TGTGCCTGGAGTGTAAGGTCATACGGGACTGGGCGGGAGCAGTTCTTC. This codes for CAWSVRSYGTGREQFF.

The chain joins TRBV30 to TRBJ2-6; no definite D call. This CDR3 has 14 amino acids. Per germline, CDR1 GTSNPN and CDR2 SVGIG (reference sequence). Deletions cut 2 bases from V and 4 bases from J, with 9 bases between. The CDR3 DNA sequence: TGTGCCTGGAGTAACTTCCTGGGGGCCAACGTCCTGACTTTC. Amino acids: CAWSNFLGANVLTF.

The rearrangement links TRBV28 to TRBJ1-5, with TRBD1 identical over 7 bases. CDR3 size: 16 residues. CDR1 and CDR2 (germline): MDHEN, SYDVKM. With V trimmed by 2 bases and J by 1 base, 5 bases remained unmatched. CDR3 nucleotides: TGTGCCAGCAGTTTAAGGGGGACAGTCAGCAATCAGCCCCAGCATTTT. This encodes CASSLRGTVSNQPQHF.

The CDR3 DNA follows: TGTGCCTGGGCTAATAGAGCTTTCTTT. Translating it yields CAWANRAFF. V usage is TRBV30 and J usage is TRBJ1-1; unclear D gene. From germline, CDR1 is GTSNPN and CDR2 SVGIG (reference sequence). The CDR3 runs to 9 residues. The ends were cut back, 5 bases at V and 10 bases at J, with 8 bases in the middle.

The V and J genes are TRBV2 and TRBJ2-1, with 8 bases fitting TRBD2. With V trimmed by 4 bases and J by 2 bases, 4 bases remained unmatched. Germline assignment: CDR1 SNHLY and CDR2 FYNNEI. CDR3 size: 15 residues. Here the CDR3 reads CASSAWREAYNEQFF. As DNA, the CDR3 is TGTGCCAGCAGTGCCTGGCGGGAGGCCTACAATGAGCAGTTCTTC.

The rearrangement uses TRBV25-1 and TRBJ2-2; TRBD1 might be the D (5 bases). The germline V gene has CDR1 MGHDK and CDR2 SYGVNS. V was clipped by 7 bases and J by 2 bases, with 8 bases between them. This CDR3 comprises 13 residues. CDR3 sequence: CASMGQNTGELFF. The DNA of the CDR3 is TGTGCCAGCATGGGGCAAAACACCGGGGAGCTGTTTTTT.

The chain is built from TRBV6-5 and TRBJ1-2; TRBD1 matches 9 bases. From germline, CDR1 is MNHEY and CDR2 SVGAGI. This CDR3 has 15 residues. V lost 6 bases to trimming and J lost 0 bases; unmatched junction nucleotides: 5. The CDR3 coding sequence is TGTGCCAGCAGGGATAGGACAGGGGCTAACTATGGCTACACCTTC. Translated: CASRDRTGANYGYTF.

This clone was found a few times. The CDR3 spells CASSAGLNVGEQYF. CDR3 DNA sequence: TGTGCCAGCAGCGCCGGACTCAACGTGGGGGAGCAGTACTTC. The rearrangement joins TRBV9 to TRBJ2-7, with D perhaps TRBD2 (5 bases). Trimming left V 3 bases short and J 7 bases short, with 17 bases between. The CDR3 contains 14 residues. The germline V gene has CDR1 SGDLS and CDR2 YYNGEE.

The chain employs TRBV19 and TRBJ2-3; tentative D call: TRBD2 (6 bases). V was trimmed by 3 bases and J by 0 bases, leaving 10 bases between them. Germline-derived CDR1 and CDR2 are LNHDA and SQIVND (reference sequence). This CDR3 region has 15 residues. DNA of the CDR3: TGTGCCAGTAGTATTAGTAGCGGTAGCACAGATACGCAGTATTTT. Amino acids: CASSISSGSTDTQYF.